These 23 T cell receptor beta chains were all obtained from the same sample, sequenced in a study of blood T cells in healthy people across ages. Alongside a J-beta primer mix, a sample-barcoded 5' primer served in a second PCR lasting roughly 6 to 11 cycles. TCRdb itself ran the 5' RACE reads through MiXCR, one entry per CDR3 protein. This table holds roughly 1.5 million distinct CDR3 sequences, around 40% found once. Sequencing input: blood. The source is a woman aged 18-29 years in good health.

This clonotype was observed a few times. CDR3 nucleotides: TGTGCCAGCAGCTCTAGCCCGGGGGGAGAGACCCAGTACTTC. Its protein product is CASSSSPGGETQYF. The gene calls are TRBV11-2 and TRBJ2-5, with TRBD2 identical over 7 bases. Trimming took 4 bases from V and 4 from J; bases not matched to a gene: 6. The CDR3 covers 14 residues. Germline values: CDR1 SGHAT, CDR2 FQNNGV. Full variable domain (missing parts from reference TRBV11-2 and TRBJ2-5): EAGVAQSPRYKIIEKRQSVAFWCNPISGHATLYWYQQILGQGPKLLIQFQNNGVVDDSQLPKDRFSAERLKGVDSTLKIQPAKLEDSAVYLCASSSSPGGETQYFGPGTRLLVL.

The sample holds a few counts of this clonotype. This rearrangement joins TRBV20-1 to TRBJ2-1; 10 positions agree with TRBD2. The length of the CDR3 is 15 residues. With V trimmed by 2 bases and J by 3 bases, 4 bases remained unmatched. Germline loops: CDR1 DFQATT, CDR2 SNEGSKA (reference sequence). CDR3 amino acids: CSARRTSGYYNEQFF. The CDR3 DNA reads TGCAGTGCTAGAAGGACTAGCGGATACTACAATGAGCAGTTCTTC.

In this sample, this clonotype turned up a few times. The genes are TRBV20-1 and TRBJ2-1; 9 bases fit TRBD1. Germline lookup yields CDR1 DFQATT and CDR2 SNEGSKA (reference sequence). The J segment lost 15 bases and the V segment lost 4 bases, leaving 4 bases of the junction unmatched. The CDR3 contains 10 residues. Here the CDR3 DNA reads TGCAGTGCTATCGGGACAGGGTCGTTCTTC. Protein: CSAIGTGSFF.

V is TRBV4-2 and J is TRBJ2-7; TRBD2 agrees at 9 bases. Trimming at V came to 0 bases and at J to 3 bases, leaving 6 bases not matched to a gene. CDR3 length equals 16 residues. The germline V gene encodes CDR1 LGHNA and CDR2 YNFKEQ. CDR3 protein: CASSQDLLAGNYEQYF. In DNA, the CDR3 is TGTGCCAGCAGCCAAGATTTGCTAGCGGGAAACTACGAGCAGTACTTC.

The rearrangement links TRBV7-2 to TRBJ2-3; 9 nucleotides align to TRBD2. Per germline, CDR1 SGHTA and CDR2 FQGNSA. The CDR3 sequence is 16 residues long. The ends lost 2 bases at V and 5 bases at J; junction bases unmatched: 8. The CDR3 sequence: CASSLKGSGGLDTQYF. As DNA, the CDR3 is TGTGCCAGCAGCTTAAAGGGTAGCGGGGGTTTAGATACGCAGTATTTT.

The V and J genes are TRBV5-1 and TRBJ1-5; D possibly corresponds to TRBD1 (5 bases). The CDR3 sequence is 14 residues long. Trimming removed 4 bases from V and 9 bases from J, with 17 bases in between. Germline CDR1 is SGHRS and CDR2 is YFSETQ. This CDR3 reads CASSLGTTEGPQHF. The CDR3 region has the DNA TGCGCCAGCAGCCTAGGGACGACCGAGGGGCCCCAGCATTTT.

This clonotype was seen a handful of times. The rearrangement links TRBV6-6 to TRBJ2-3; 8 bases match TRBD2. Germline lookup yields CDR1 MNHNY and CDR2 SVGAGI (reference sequence). The CDR3 consists of 12 residues. CDR3 sequence reads: CAASGSTDTQYF. The CDR3 bases are TGTGCGGCTAGCGGGAGCACAGATACGCAGTATTTT.

This clonotype was seen only a few times. The V and J genes are TRBV20-1 and TRBJ2-1; D gene uncertain. The V and J ends lost 2 bases and 4 bases respectively, with 15 bases between them. Germline V gene lookup returns CDR1 DFQATT and CDR2 SNEGSKA (reference sequence). The CDR3 totals 15 residues. The CDR3 region is CSARPTTMGYNEQFF. The CDR3 DNA reads TGCAGTGCTAGACCGACCACCATGGGATACAATGAGCAGTTCTTC.

CDR3 sequence: CASSFLMGRMRNEQFF. CDR3 coding DNA: TGTGCCAGCAGCTTCCTAATGGGACGGATGCGGAATGAGCAGTTCTTC. The chain joins TRBV3-1 to TRBJ2-1; D could derive from TRBD1 or TRBD2 (5 bases each). In germline, CDR1 is LGHDT, CDR2 YNNKEL (reference sequence). The CDR3 covers 16 residues. The V end lost 5 bases, the J end lost 7 bases, and 21 bases lay between the germline ends.

V and J are TRBV9 and TRBJ1-5; D is ambiguous. Trimming removed 0 bases from V and 5 bases from J, with 12 bases in between. This CDR3 region has 15 residues. Looked up from germline, CDR1 is SGDLS and CDR2 is YYNGEE. The CDR3 here is CASSVGTAPDQPQHF. The CDR3 coding sequence is TGTGCCAGCAGCGTAGGCACCGCACCGGATCAGCCCCAGCATTTT.

The rearrangement joins TRBV6-5 to TRBJ1-1; weak D call: TRBD1 (5 bases). Trimming shortened V by 2 bases and J by 3 bases, and 7 bases separated the two germline ends. CDR1 and CDR2 from the germline V gene are MNHEY and SVGAGI. CDR3 length: 13 amino acids. Written as DNA, the CDR3 is TGTGCCAGCAGTTACGCGGGGGACACTGAAGCTTTCTTT. This gives the protein CASSYAGDTEAFF.

The V gene is TRBV7-9, the J gene TRBJ2-1; D gene uncertain. The CDR3 loop spans 15 amino acids. V was shortened by 6 bases and J by 7 bases, with 19 bases between the two germline ends. Per germline, CDR1 SEHNR and CDR2 FQNEAQ (reference sequence). The CDR3 DNA sequence: TGTGCCAGCAGGGGGTTTAGTGGCACTGATAATGAGCAGTTCTTC. Translating it yields CASRGFSGTDNEQFF.

The chain combines TRBV7-2 with TRBJ1-1; TRBD1 might be the D (5 bases). Deletions cut 5 bases from V and 6 bases from J, with 13 bases between. Germline V gene data show CDR1 as SGHTA and CDR2 as FQGNSA. The CDR3 is made up of 13 amino acids. CDR3 sequence reads: CASSMGRDPEAFF. For the CDR3, the DNA is TGTGCCAGCAGCATGGGTAGGGACCCTGAAGCTTTCTTT.

The V gene is TRBV14, the J gene TRBJ2-5; D remains unclear. The J call may be incorrect, as the DNA end agrees better with TRBJ2-1. Germline CDR1 reads SGHDN; CDR2 reads FVKESK. CDR3 length equals 13 residues. CDR3 bases: TGTGCCAGCAGCCAAGTCTACCAAGAGACCCAGTTCTTC. Translated, it gives CASSQVYQETQFF.

Points on this clonotype: One end of the junction is discordant with germline, which a read error may explain. The chain's CDR3 is CATSSQLSGNQPHHF. DNA for the CDR3: TGTGCCACCAGCAGTCAGTTATCCGGGAATCAGCCCCATCATTTT. The chain couples TRBV15 to TRBJ1-5; no clear D gene. CDR3 length: 15 amino acids. Germline values: CDR1 LNHNV, CDR2 YYDKDF (reference sequence).

This clonotype was observed many times. This rearrangement joins TRBV4-2 to TRBJ2-1; tentative D call: TRBD1 (5 bases). Trimming removed 0 bases at V and 6 bases at J, with 9 bases between. The CDR3 contains 14 residues. Germline values: CDR1 LGHNA, CDR2 YNFKEQ. The CDR3 sequence: CASSQDQGLNEQFF. CDR3 nucleotides: TGTGCCAGCAGCCAAGATCAGGGCCTCAATGAGCAGTTCTTC.

This clonotype has only a few counts. This chain joins TRBV6-5 and TRBJ1-5, with D unclear. The ends were cut back, 0 bases at V and 6 bases at J, with 6 bases in the middle. The CDR3 sequence is 13 residues long. Per the germline V gene, CDR1 is MNHEY and CDR2 is SVGAGI. The CDR3 here is CASSYSPFQPQHF. Here the CDR3 DNA reads TGTGCCAGCAGTTACTCTCCGTTTCAGCCCCAGCATTTT.

The chain links TRBV6-2 or TRBV6-3 to TRBJ1-1, with 7 bases fitting TRBD1. The CDR3 sequence is 17 residues long. Germline-derived CDR1 and CDR2 are MNHEY and SVGEGT. Germline trimming cut 4 bases from V and 1 base from J; bases unmatched to any gene: 12. In DNA form, the CDR3 reads TGTGCCAGCAGTTTCCTCGGGACAGCGCCTTCGAACACTGAAGCTTTCTTT. Translation gives CASSFLGTAPSNTEAFF.

The CDR3 region has the DNA TGTGCCAGCAGTCCCCCCGGTGGGGTCAGGTACGAGCAGTACTTC. Protein product: CASSPPGGVRYEQYF. The chain employs TRBV27 and TRBJ2-7; D not certain. Looked up from germline, CDR1 is MNHEY and CDR2 is SMNVEV (reference sequence). V was shortened by 5 bases and J by 4 bases, with 18 bases between the two germline ends. This CDR3 comprises 15 residues.

This clonotype occurred a few times. The V call is TRBV9, the J call TRBJ2-1, with 11 nucleotides matching TRBD2. V shed 4 bases, J shed 7 bases, and the junction held 4 bases outside the gene matches. The CDR3 totals 14 residues. Germline loops: CDR1 SGDLS, CDR2 YYNGEE. In DNA, the CDR3 is TGTGCCAGCAGCTTTAGCGGGAGGGAGAATGAGCAGTTCTTC. Translating it yields CASSFSGRENEQFF. Full variable domain (outside the CDR3, taken from reference TRBV9 and TRBJ2-1): DSGVTQTPKHLITATGQRVTLRCSPRSGDLSVYWYQQSLDQGLQFLIQYYNGEERAKGNILERFSAQQFPDLHSELNLSSLELGDSALYFCASSFSGRENEQFFGPGTRLTVL.

This clonotype was detected a few times. The rearrangement joins TRBV9 to TRBJ2-3; D gene unclear. From germline, CDR1 is SGDLS and CDR2 YYNGEE. V gave up 0 bases and J gave up 2 bases, with 7 bases separating them. This CDR3 is 14 amino acids long. The CDR3: CASSVGPNTDTQYF. In DNA, the CDR3 is TGTGCCAGCAGCGTAGGGCCGAACACAGATACGCAGTATTTT.

The chain has TRBV30 and TRBJ1-1; 12 nucleotides match TRBD1. V lost 5 bases, J lost 3 bases, and 4 bases stayed unmatched. CDR1 is GTSNPN and CDR2 is SVGIG in the germline V gene (reference sequence). The CDR3 extends over 14 amino acids. CDR3 nucleotides: TGTGCCTGGGCCGGGACAGGGGGCTACACTGAAGCTTTCTTT. This translates into CAWAGTGGYTEAFF.

The chain has TRBV18 and TRBJ2-1, with 7 positions matching TRBD1. The length of the CDR3 is 14 residues. Germline V lookup: CDR1 KGHSH, CDR2 LQKENI. Unmatched junction bases numbered 13, after V lost 2 bases and J lost 15 bases. The CDR3 loop is CASSPTSGQAALFF. The CDR3 bases are TGTGCCAGCTCACCAACGAGCGGACAGGCGGCACTGTTCTTC.